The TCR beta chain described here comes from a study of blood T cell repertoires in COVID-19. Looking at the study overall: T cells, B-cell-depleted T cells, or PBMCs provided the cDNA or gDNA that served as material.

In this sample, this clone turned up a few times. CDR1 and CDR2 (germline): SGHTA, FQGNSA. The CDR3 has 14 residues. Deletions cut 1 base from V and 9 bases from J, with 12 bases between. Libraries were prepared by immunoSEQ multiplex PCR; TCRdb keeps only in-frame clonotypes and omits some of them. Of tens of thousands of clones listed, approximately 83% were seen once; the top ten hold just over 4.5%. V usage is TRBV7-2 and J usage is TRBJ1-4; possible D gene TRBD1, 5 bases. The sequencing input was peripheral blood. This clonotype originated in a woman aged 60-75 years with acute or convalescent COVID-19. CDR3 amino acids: CASSLDWQGQKLFF. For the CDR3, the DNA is TGTGCCAGCAGCTTAGATTGGCAGGGCCAAAAACTGTTTTTT.